The clone carrying this TCR beta chain was observed many times. This record comes from a study of glioma-infiltrating T cells. Amplification of TCR alpha and beta CDR3 regions from RNA used iRepertoire nested multiplex PCR. From the multiplex PCR reads, TCRdb called clonotypes with MiXCR, one entry per CDR3 protein. Found here are around 190,000 distinct CDR3 sequences, 30% to 40% of them singletons; the top ten hold around 20%. The length of the CDR3 is 14 residues. Germline V lookup: CDR1 DFQATT, CDR2 SNEGSKA (reference sequence). V was shortened by 0 bases and J by 3 bases, with 9 bases between the two germline ends.

V gene TRBV20-1 combines with J gene TRBJ1-5; D remains unclear. The sequence derives from a human donor with low-grade glioma or glioblastoma, undergoing nonglioma brain surgery, or in good health (not recorded which). Sequenced: glioma tissue, nonneoplastic brain tissue, or PBMCs (not recorded which). This CDR3 reads CSARDRLFNQPQHF. The DNA for the CDR3 is TGCAGTGCTAGAGACAGGTTATTCAATCAGCCCCAGCATTTT.